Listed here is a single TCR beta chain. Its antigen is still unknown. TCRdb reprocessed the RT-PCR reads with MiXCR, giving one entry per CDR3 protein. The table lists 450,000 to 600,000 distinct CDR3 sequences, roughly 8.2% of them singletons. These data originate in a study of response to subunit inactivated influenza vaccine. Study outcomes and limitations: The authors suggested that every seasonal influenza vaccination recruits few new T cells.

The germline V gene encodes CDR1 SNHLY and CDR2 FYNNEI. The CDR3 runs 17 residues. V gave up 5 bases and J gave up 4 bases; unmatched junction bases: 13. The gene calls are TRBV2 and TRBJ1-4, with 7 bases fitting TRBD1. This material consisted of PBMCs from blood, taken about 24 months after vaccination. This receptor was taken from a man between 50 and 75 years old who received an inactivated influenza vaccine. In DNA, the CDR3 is TGTGCCAGCAGTCCAGTTCCGGGACAGTGGGATAATGAAAAACTGTTTTTT. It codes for CASSPVPGQWDNEKLFF.